The 12 T cell receptor beta chains below come from one sample, sequenced in a study of cytomegalovirus exposure and HLA in healthy donors. The study ran its PCR with 60 Vbeta and 13 Jbeta primers. Some clones are missing from TCRdb's copy, which holds only in-frame ones; the method was immunoSEQ multiplex PCR. The table records about 220,000 clones, around 75% of them present only once. Sequencing input: PBMCs. Source of these receptors: a woman aged 30 to 39 in good health and CMV-seronegative.

About this clone itself: At one end, the junction sequence differs from germline, possibly due to a read error. The chain uses TRBV7-9 and TRBJ2-1; 13 bases line up with TRBD2. The CDR3 consists of 16 residues. The germline V gene has CDR1 SEHNR and CDR2 FQNEAQ (reference sequence). The CDR3 DNA reads as TGTTCCAGCAGCTTTCGGACTAGCGGGAGAAACAATGAGCAGTTCTTC. Translated: CSSSFRTSGRNNEQFF.

This clone was seen more than once but under ten times. This chain links TRBV12-5 with TRBJ1-2, with a weak D call TRBD1 (6 bases). The germline V and J ends were trimmed by 6 bases and 8 bases, with 16 bases remaining between them. Germline V lookup: CDR1 LGHNT, CDR2 FRNRAP. This CDR3 spans 13 amino acids. The CDR3 nucleotides are TGTGCTAGTGGCTGGGACAAGGAATGGGGCTACACCTTC. Amino acids: CASGWDKEWGYTF.

The chain recombines TRBV2 with TRBJ2-1, with D perhaps TRBD1 (6 bases). This CDR3 is built from 16 residues. Germline CDR1 reads SNHLY; CDR2 reads FYNNEI. V was pared by 2 bases and J by 2 bases, with 13 bases between. The CDR3 DNA reads as TGTGCCAGCAGTGAAAGTCTTGGGGGCGCCTACAATGAGCAGTTCTTC. It codes for CASSESLGGAYNEQFF.

The chain carries TRBV6-1 and TRBJ2-5, with D possibly TRBD1 on 7 matching bases. The CDR3 spans 14 residues. The germline V and J ends were trimmed by 4 bases and 5 bases, with 14 bases remaining between them. The V gene's germline CDR1 is MNHNS and CDR2 SASEGT. In nucleotides, the CDR3 is TGTGCCAGCAGTGTTCAGGGGGGCTGGGAGACCCAGTACTTC. Amino acids: CASSVQGGWETQYF.

About this clone: Other DNA sequences of this sample code for an identical CDR3. V is TRBV30 and J is TRBJ1-3, with 7 positions matching TRBD1. The CDR3 totals 14 residues. CDR1 is GTSNPN, CDR2 SVGIG, per germline (reference sequence). Unmatched junction bases numbered 7, after V lost 5 bases and J lost 3 bases. DNA for the CDR3: TGTGCCTGGTCTAGGGACAGCTTTGGAAACACCATATATTTT. It is translated as CAWSRDSFGNTIYF.

This chain links TRBV19 with TRBJ2-2; D may be TRBD2 (5 bases). CDR3 length: 12 residues. Germline V lookup: CDR1 LNHDA, CDR2 SQIVND (reference sequence). Trimming took 5 bases from V and 7 from J, leaving 8 bases between them. This CDR3 reads CASSYSVGELFF. In nucleotides, the CDR3 is TGTGCCAGTAGTTATAGCGTCGGGGAGCTGTTTTTT.

The CDR3 nucleotides read TGCAGCGTTGACGCGGGCTACACCGGGGAGCTGTTTTTT. This gives the protein CSVDAGYTGELFF. The chain couples TRBV29-1 to TRBJ2-2, with D perhaps matching TRBD2 (5 bases). The germline V gene has CDR1 SQVTM and CDR2 ANQGSEA. This CDR3 spans 13 amino acids. Trimming pared 3 bases from V and 3 bases from J, leaving 8 bases between.

V and J are TRBV6-1 and TRBJ1-5; tentatively, D is TRBD1 (5 bases). The CDR3 runs to 15 residues. The ends were cut back, 0 bases at V and 6 bases at J, with 12 bases in the middle. From germline, CDR1 is MNHNS and CDR2 SASEGT. The CDR3: CASSEAVTVSQPQHF. DNA for the CDR3: TGTGCCAGCAGTGAAGCCGTGACAGTAAGTCAGCCCCAGCATTTT.

Remarks on this clone: A junction boundary mismatches the germline segment, possibly from a read error. V and J are TRBV7-9 and TRBJ2-3; TRBD2 matches at 11 bases. Germline CDR1 and CDR2: SEHNR and FQNEAQ (reference sequence). The CDR3 covers 16 residues. The CDR3 region is CSSRSATSGRVDTQYF. CDR3 nucleotides: TGTTCCAGCAGGTCCGCCACTAGCGGGAGAGTAGATACGCAGTATTTT.

This clone appeared a few times. Here the CDR3 reads CASSPTSHRGAYEQYF. DNA of the CDR3: TGCGCCAGCAGCCCAACATCACACAGGGGCGCGTACGAGCAGTACTTC. The chain carries TRBV4-1 and TRBJ2-7, with 7 nucleotides matching TRBD1. Unmatched junction bases numbered 13, after V lost 4 bases and J lost 4 bases. The CDR3 extends over 16 amino acids. In germline, CDR1 is MGHRA, CDR2 YSYEKL.

The chain combines TRBV5-8 with TRBJ2-3; 7 bases map to TRBD1. J was trimmed by 0 bases and V by 5 bases; bases with no gene match: 6. Germline CDR1 is SGHTS and CDR2 is YDEGEE. The CDR3 loop spans 15 amino acids. The CDR3 bases are TGTGCCAGCAGGGCTACAGGGGCTAGCACAGATACGCAGTATTTT. Translating gives CASRATGASTDTQYF.

This clone was seen once. A read error may produce the germline difference seen at one junction end. The V gene is TRBV7-9, the J gene TRBJ1-1; D gene uncertain. CDR1 SEHNR and CDR2 FQNEAQ come from the germline V gene (reference sequence). The CDR3 is 13 amino acids. Written as DNA, the CDR3 is TGTTCCAGCAGCGCCATCCTTAGCACTGAAGCTTTCTTT. Its translation: CSSSAILSTEAFF.